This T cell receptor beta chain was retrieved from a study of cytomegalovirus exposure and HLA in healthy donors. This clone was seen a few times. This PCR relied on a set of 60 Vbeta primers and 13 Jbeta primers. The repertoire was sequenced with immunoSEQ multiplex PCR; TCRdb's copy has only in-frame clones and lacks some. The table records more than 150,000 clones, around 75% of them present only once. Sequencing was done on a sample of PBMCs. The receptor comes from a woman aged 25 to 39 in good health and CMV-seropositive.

CDR3 sequence reads: CASSASQGRKPYEQYF. For the CDR3, the DNA is TGTGCCAGCAGCGCGTCTCAGGGGCGCAAGCCCTACGAGCAGTACTTC. This sequence joins TRBV7-9 and TRBJ2-7, with D tentatively TRBD1 (6 bases). Trimming removed 5 bases from V and 2 bases from J, with 19 bases in between. The CDR3 loop spans 16 amino acids. The germline V gene has CDR1 SEHNR and CDR2 FQNEAQ (reference sequence). The complete variable domain, with remaining parts taken from reference TRBV7-9 and TRBJ2-7, reads DTGVSQNPRHKITKRGQNVTFRCDPISEHNRLYWYRQTLGQGPEFLTYFQNEAQLEKSRLLSDRFSAERPKGSFSTLEIQRTEQGDSAMYLCASSASQGRKPYEQYFGPGTRLTVT.